The T cell receptor (beta chain) under discussion was sequenced for a study of Ad26.COV2.S vaccination and SARS-CoV-2 variants. Study-wide context: Into the muscle, Ad26.COV2.S was dosed once or twice, 56 days apart.

CDR3 length: 12 amino acids. With V trimmed by 4 bases and J by 9 bases, 3 bases remained unmatched. Germline V lookup: CDR1 SGHDN, CDR2 FVKESK. The treatment was: around 19 received Ad26.COV2.S at low or high dose, single or two shots; several received placebo; per-sample allocation not given. The study sampled participants on day 63 after the first vaccine or placebo injection. Donation came from an adult in Boston who was aged 18-55 years. Concerning this clone: The target antigen is unknown.

Overall study findings and caveats: Vaccine recipients showed a spike-specific TCR breadth that was higher than in placebo recipients.

Sequencing was performed with immunoSEQ multiplex PCR; in TCRdb, only in-frame clones are kept and a portion is missing. Of about 390,000 clones in the sample, approximately 90% were seen once. This receptor was obtained from a person between 18 and 65 years old who received the Ad26.COV2.S COVID-19 vaccine or a placebo. The sequencing used peripheral blood, collected in a trial of Ad26.COV2.S vaccine versus placebo. This chain uses TRBV14 with TRBJ2-1, with 7 nucleotides matching TRBD2. CDR3 DNA sequence: TGTGCCAGCAGCCTGGGACTACCTGAGCAGTTCTTC. Translated: CASSLGLPEQFF.